The present T cell receptor beta chain was sequenced within a study of T cell responses to AZD1222 COVID-19 vaccine. Produced via immunoSEQ multiplex PCR; TCRdb's table is partial and in-frame only. The sample carries 100,000 to 150,000 clones, 90% recorded once. V lost 5 bases, J lost 6 bases, and 3 bases stayed unmatched. Germline CDR1 and CDR2: SNHLY and FYNNEI. The CDR3 covers 13 residues. The sample holds a few counts of this clone. Its antigen is unidentified. Overall study results and limits: Spike-specific TCR breadth rose after two AZD1222 doses, and depth rose as well. A mostly white British donor set with more females was recruited, and clonal diversity was possibly underestimated. Just a handful of AZD1222 recipients tested seropositive at baseline. With dominance at 160-218 and 743-854, vaccine-associated CD4 TCRs spanned spike.

The rearrangement links TRBV2 to TRBJ1-4, with 7 bases lining up with TRBD1. The specimen comprised peripheral blood, sampled on day 0 of MenACWY control vaccination. This sequence originates from an adult in good health. CDR3: CASSRGQHEKLFF. The CDR3 DNA follows: TGTGCCAGCAGTAGGGGACAGCATGAAAAACTGTTTTTT.